Listed below are T cell receptor beta chains from one sample, sequenced in a study of beta chain features in type 1 diabetes. Only in-frame clones appear in the TCRdb table, and some are missing; sequencing was by immunoSEQ multiplex PCR. Of under 300,000 clones detected, roughly a tenth appear once; the ten largest clones hold around 0.015%. Specimen: naive CD4+ T cells from blood. Every receptor here comes from a man aged 25 to 40 with type 1 diabetes. Each CDR3 is given with its conserved first and last residue. Each record gives: V gene, D gene, clone size, J gene, CDR3 protein, CDR3 DNA. A D gene is named only where the DNA matches it firmly. Clone size is not always given. Where it is, it says once, few, many or a class for expanded clones.

TRBV11-2	.	.	TRBJ2-4	CASSLSGGGGNIQYF	TGTGCCAGCAGCCTTTCAGGGGGAGGCGGAAACATTCAGTACTTC
TRBV5-6	.	few	TRBJ1-2	CASTFRAAYGYTF	TGTGCCAGCACCTTCAGGGCAGCCTATGGCTACACCTTC
TRBV5-6	.	few	TRBJ1-6	CASSPHSGGNSPLHF	TGTGCCAGCAGCCCTCACAGTGGCGGGAATTCACCCCTCCACTTT
TRBV9	TRBD1	.	TRBJ1-2	CASSGLRDREGRTYGYTF	TGTGCCAGCAGCGGGCTCCGGGACAGGGAAGGAAGAACCTATGGCTACACCTTC
TRBV5-6	.	once	TRBJ2-2	CASSLGPLNTGELFF	TGTGCCAGCAGCTTGGGGCCCCTCAACACCGGGGAGCTGTTTTTT
TRBV28	TRBD2	few	TRBJ2-1	CASISAGVAYNEQFF	TGTGCCAGCATCTCGGCGGGAGTAGCCTACAATGAGCAGTTCTTC
TRBV27	TRBD2	.	TRBJ2-3	CASSRTSGGDTQYF	TGTGCCAGCAGTAGGACTAGCGGTGGAGATACGCAGTATTTT
TRBV7-8	.	.	TRBJ2-5	CASSLAGPWARETQYF	TGTGCCAGCAGCTTGGCGGGTCCCTGGGCGAGAGAGACCCAGTACTTC
TRBV19	TRBD1	few	TRBJ1-5	CASSRQGAEFNQPQHF	TGTGCCAGTAGCCGACAGGGGGCCGAATTCAATCAGCCCCAGCATTTT
TRBV6-5	TRBD2	.	TRBJ2-7	CASRSSGGPTYEQYF	TGTGCCAGCAGATCTAGCGGGGGACCGACCTACGAGCAGTACTTC
TRBV4-2	.	few	TRBJ1-4	CASSGPRGLFF	TGTGCCAGCAGCGGACCGAGGGGGCTGTTTTTT
TRBV6-1	.	few	TRBJ1-6	CASTGTQNSPLHF	TGTGCCAGCACCGGGACTCAGAATTCACCCCTCCACTTT
TRBV28	.	few	TRBJ2-3	CASSKQGRTDTQYF	TGTGCCAGCAGCAAACAGGGTCGCACAGATACGCAGTATTTT
TRBV12-5	.	.	TRBJ1-5	CASGLVGRGVQHF	TGTGCTAGTGGTTTGGTAGGTAGAGGAGTCCAGCATTTT
TRBV2	.	.	TRBJ1-5	CASSGGNQPQHF	TGTGCCAGCAGCGGGGGGAATCAGCCCCAGCATTTT
TRBV27	TRBD2	.	TRBJ2-1	CASTRGGVGEQFF	TGTGCCAGCACTCGCGGGGGGGTAGGTGAGCAGTTCTTC
TRBV5-1	TRBD1	.	TRBJ1-1	CASSLTGGTEAFF	TGCGCCAGCAGCTTGACAGGGGGTACTGAAGCTTTCTTT
TRBV5-4	.	.	TRBJ2-1	CASSLTGRNEQFF	TGTGCCAGCAGCTTGACAGGTCGGAATGAGCAGTTCTTC
TRBV7-3	.	.	TRBJ2-1	CASSLQTGVYNEQFF	TGTGCCAGCAGTCTCCAGACGGGGGTCTACAATGAGCAGTTCTTC
TRBV25-1	.	few	TRBJ1-2	CASSEDRFGYTF	TGTGCCAGCAGTGAGGACAGATTTGGCTACACCTTC
TRBV7-9	.	.	TRBJ2-7	CASSQASSASEQYF	TGTGCCAGCAGCCAAGCGTCTTCGGCGAGTGAGCAGTACTTC
TRBV5-6	TRBD1	.	TRBJ2-1	CASSAGTGVFDEQFF	TGTGCCAGCAGCGCCGGGACAGGGGTCTTCGATGAGCAGTTCTTC
TRBV7-9	.	few	TRBJ1-2	CASSYSGASYGYTF	TGTGCCAGCAGCTATTCAGGGGCCAGCTATGGCTACACCTTC
TRBV18	TRBD2	.	TRBJ2-5	CASSLFGTTGETQYF	TGTGCCAGCTCACTATTCGGGACTACAGGAGAGACCCAGTACTTC
TRBV6-4	.	few	TRBJ2-3	CASSDYRSTDTQYF	TGTGCCAGCAGTGACTACAGGAGCACAGATACGCAGTATTTT
TRBV11-3	TRBD1	.	TRBJ2-5	CASSRDSQETQYF	TGTGCCAGCAGCCGGGACAGCCAAGAGACCCAGTACTTC
TRBV30	.	few	TRBJ1-6	CAWSPRRKGYNSPLHF	TGTGCCTGGAGTCCGCGAAGAAAGGGGTACAATTCACCCCTCCACTTT
TRBV5-1	.	.	TRBJ2-3	CASSSTPTDTQYF	TGCGCCAGCAGCTCGACACCCACAGATACGCAGTATTTT
TRBV5-1	TRBD1	few	TRBJ2-7	CASSLTNRGYEQYF	TGCGCCAGCAGCTTAACGAACAGGGGATACGAGCAGTACTTC
TRBV7-2	TRBD2	.	TRBJ2-1	CASSFTSGGEQFF	TGTGCCAGCAGCTTCACTAGCGGGGGTGAGCAGTTCTTC
TRBV11-2	.	few	TRBJ2-1	CASRGLYWAYNEQFF	TGTGCCAGCAGGGGCCTCTACTGGGCCTACAATGAGCAGTTCTTC
TRBV10-3	.	few	TRBJ2-3	CAISEGGAPLTDTQYF	TGTGCCATCAGTGAAGGGGGGGCCCCTCTTACAGATACGCAGTATTTT
TRBV7-2	.	.	TRBJ1-1	CASSLYERNTEAFF	TGTGCCAGCAGCTTATATGAGCGGAACACTGAAGCTTTCTTT
TRBV5-1	.	few	TRBJ2-4	CASSLDLAAKNIQYF	TGCGCCAGCAGCTTGGACCTAGCGGCCAAAAACATTCAGTACTTC
TRBV7-9	.	few	TRBJ2-5	CASSYWTGETQYF	TGTGCCAGCAGCTACTGGACTGGAGAGACCCAGTACTTC
TRBV19	.	few	TRBJ2-2	CASKPMAGELFF	TGTGCCAGTAAGCCGATGGCCGGGGAGCTGTTTTTT
TRBV25-1	.	few	TRBJ2-2	CASSGSPVNTGELFF	TGTGCCAGCAGTGGTTCCCCAGTGAACACCGGGGAGCTGTTTTTT
TRBV29-1	.	.	TRBJ1-1	CSVPWRGDETEAFF	TGCAGCGTCCCCTGGCGGGGAGACGAAACTGAAGCTTTCTTT
TRBV5-1	.	few	TRBJ2-5	CASSMVGHPQETQYF	TGCGCCAGCAGCATGGTGGGACATCCCCAAGAGACCCAGTACTTC
TRBV18	.	.	TRBJ2-1	CASSEGGSPEQFF	TGTGCCAGCTCAGAAGGCGGAAGCCCTGAGCAGTTCTTC
TRBV30	.	few	TRBJ1-6	CAWSPDIQSPLHF	TGTGCCTGGAGCCCGGACATACAGTCACCCCTCCACTTT
TRBV13	TRBD2	few	TRBJ2-1	CASSLPSGDYNEQFF	TGTGCCAGCAGCTTGCCTAGCGGCGACTACAATGAGCAGTTCTTC
TRBV7-2	.	few	TRBJ1-1	CASSATREGEAFF	TGTGCCAGCAGCGCCACGAGGGAGGGCGAAGCTTTCTTT
TRBV5-6	.	.	TRBJ1-2	CASSSISGGGYGYTF	TGTGCCAGCAGCTCCATCAGTGGGGGAGGGTATGGCTACACCTTC
TRBV4-3	TRBD1	few	TRBJ2-2	CASSQENRGIGELFF	TGCGCCAGCAGCCAAGAGAACAGGGGGATCGGGGAGCTGTTTTTT
TRBV5-4	TRBD1	few	TRBJ1-5	CATTDRGGHHSNQPQHF	TGTGCCACCACGGACAGGGGAGGGCATCATAGCAATCAGCCCCAGCATTTT
TRBV5-1	TRBD1	few	TRBJ1-6	CASRGTGRSPLHF	TGCGCCAGCAGAGGGACAGGCCGTTCACCCCTCCACTTT
TRBV7-9	TRBD1	few	TRBJ2-5	CASSKQGDRETQYF	TGTGCCAGCAGCAAACAGGGGGACCGGGAGACCCAGTACTTC
TRBV29-1	.	few	TRBJ1-4	CSGLHWGQGNEKLFF	TGCAGCGGCCTCCATTGGGGGCAGGGTAATGAAAAACTGTTTTTT
TRBV4-2	TRBD2	.	TRBJ2-1	CASSQEESGVYNEQFF	TGTGCCAGCAGCCAAGAGGAAAGCGGGGTCTACAATGAGCAGTTCTTC